This T cell receptor (beta chain) emerged from a study of neurological immune-mediated disorders. TCRdb reanalysed the 5' RACE reads using MiXCR and keeps one entry per CDR3 protein. The sample records 50,000 to 70,000 distinct CDR3 sequences, nearly 3.5% being singletons. This clonotype was recorded many times. Trimming took 0 bases from V and 4 from J, leaving 12 bases between them. The CDR3 sequence is 14 residues long. Per germline, CDR1 DFQATT and CDR2 SNEGSKA (reference sequence). Sequencing was carried out using PBMCs. The sequence came from a man in his forties or fifties with multiple sclerosis. The chain joins TRBV20-1 to TRBJ2-5; D possibly corresponds to TRBD2 (6 bases). The CDR3 nucleotides are TGCAGTGCTAGAGATCGGCAGGGAGGAGAGACCCAGTACTTC. Its protein product is CSARDRQGGETQYF.